What follows are 20 T cell receptor beta chains derived from one specimen sequenced in a study of post-analysis software for immune sequencing data. General observations from the study: A few TRBV segments, TRBV5-6, TRBV5-1 and TRBV20-1 among them, were found more frequent in patients than controls.

These receptors lack a known antigen. Unique molecular identifiers featured in each of the TCR beta cDNA libraries. TCRdb itself ran the PCR reads through MiXCR, one entry per CDR3 protein. The repertoire holds more than 450,000 distinct CDR3 sequences, with around 34% as singletons. The sequenced material came from blood. The receptors were sampled from a girl aged 2-17 years with multiple sclerosis.

This chain links TRBV18 with TRBJ2-3, with 8 bases lining up with TRBD2. Germline values: CDR1 KGHSH, CDR2 LQKENI. V shed 3 bases and J 4 bases; nucleotides not matched to a gene: 6. The CDR3 runs 15 residues. The DNA of the CDR3 is TGTGCCAGCTCACCGATGACTAGCGAGGCAGATACGCAGTATTTT. It yields the protein CASSPMTSEADTQYF. The complete variable domain, with remaining parts taken from reference TRBV18 and TRBJ2-3, reads NAGVMQNPRHLVRRRGQEARLRCSPMKGHSHVYWYRQLPEEGLKFMVYLQKENIIDESGMPKERFSAEFPKEGPSILRIQQVVRGDSAAYFCASSPMTSEADTQYFGPGTRLTVL.

The CDR3 DNA reads as TGTGCCAGCAGCTTAGGCGGATTCAACGAGCAGTACTTC. Protein product: CASSLGGFNEQYF. The V and J genes are TRBV11-2 and TRBJ2-5; D call uncertain. The tail of the sequence fits TRBJ2-7 better, so the J call may be wrong. This CDR3 comprises 13 residues. Per germline, CDR1 SGHAT and CDR2 FQNNGV.

This sequence joins TRBV11-2 and TRBJ1-1; maybe TRBD1 (6 bases). Trimming removed 5 bases from V and 0 bases from J, with 19 bases in between. The CDR3 loop spans 17 amino acids. CDR1 is SGHAT, CDR2 FQNNGV, per germline. CDR3 sequence: CASSLQTGRWMNTEAFF. The CDR3 nucleotides read TGTGCCAGCAGCCTACAGACAGGTAGATGGATGAACACTGAAGCTTTCTTT.

The CDR3 region has the DNA TGCAGTGCCTCAAGATGGGGCAATCAGCCCCAGCATTTT. Protein: CSASRWGNQPQHF. V is TRBV20-1 and J is TRBJ1-5; D remains unclear. Germline V gives CDR1 DFQATT, CDR2 SNEGSKA (reference sequence). The CDR3 loop spans 13 amino acids. V was clipped by 6 bases and J by 2 bases, with 11 bases between them.

The chain combines TRBV12-3 or TRBV12-4 with TRBJ2-4, with 7 bases aligning to TRBD1. The DNA end favors TRBJ2-7, so the J call may be wrong. The CDR3 totals 16 residues. CDR3 region: CASSPGDRDRDYEQYF. The CDR3 nucleotides read TGTGCCAGCAGCCCCGGGGACCGGGACAGAGACTACGAGCAGTACTTC.

This clonotype was seen only a few times. The chain recombines TRBV5-1 with TRBJ2-1; 7 bases align to TRBD1. CDR3 length: 15 amino acids. The V segment lost 0 bases and the J segment 4 bases; nucleotides outside the gene matches: 4. Looked up from germline, CDR1 is SGHRS and CDR2 is YFSETQ. CDR3 in amino acids: CASSLAPQGYNEQFF. In DNA form, the CDR3 reads TGCGCCAGCAGCTTGGCCCCACAGGGGTACAATGAGCAGTTCTTC. The full variable domain, completed using reference TRBV5-1 and TRBJ2-1, is KAGVTQTPRYLIKTRGQQVTLSCSPISGHRSVSWYQQTPGQGLQFLFEYFSETQRNKGNFPGRFSGRQFSNSRSEMNVSTLELGDSALYLCASSLAPQGYNEQFFGPGTRLTVL.

This chain joins TRBV11-2 and TRBJ2-2; 9 positions agree with TRBD1. CDR3 length: 17 amino acids. Germline CDR1 is SGHAT and CDR2 is FQNNGV. The V gene end was trimmed by 7 bases and the J gene end by 4 bases; junction bases not matched to a gene: 13. CDR3: CASISAQDRGITGELFF. The CDR3, as DNA: TGTGCCAGCATTTCAGCTCAGGACAGGGGAATCACCGGGGAGCTGTTTTTT.

This sequence joins TRBV13 and TRBJ2-5; 11 bases are shared with TRBD2. This CDR3 region has 15 residues. Trimming at V came to 5 bases and at J to 3 bases, leaving 5 bases not matched to a gene. Germline values: CDR1 PRHDT, CDR2 FYEKMQ (reference sequence). CDR3 sequence reads: CASSHRLAGKETQYF. The DNA for the CDR3 is TGTGCCAGCAGCCATCGACTAGCGGGGAAAGAGACCCAGTACTTC.

The V call is TRBV20-1, the J call TRBJ1-2; D gene unclear. From germline, CDR1 is DFQATT and CDR2 SNEGSKA (reference sequence). The CDR3 has 12 residues. V dropped 5 bases and J dropped 6 bases, with 13 bases sitting between them. CDR3 amino acids: CSALGSVNGYTF. DNA of the CDR3: TGCAGTGCTTTAGGTTCCGTAAATGGCTACACCTTC.

This clonotype was counted between two and nine times. The DNA of the CDR3 is TGCGCCAGCCACCGGGACCTCTTCACAGATACGCAGTATTTT. Protein: CASHRDLFTDTQYF. This rearrangement joins TRBV4-1 to TRBJ2-3; D tentatively fits TRBD1 or TRBD2 (5 bases each). Germline CDR1 reads MGHRA; CDR2 reads YSYEKL. Trimming removed 8 bases from V and 2 bases from J, with 14 bases in between. The CDR3 consists of 14 residues.

V is TRBV5-5 and J is TRBJ2-7, with 7 positions matching TRBD1. With 5 bases clipped from V and 0 bases from J, the junction kept 5 bases outside the gene matches. The CDR3 consists of 14 residues. Germline assignment: CDR1 SGHKS and CDR2 YYEKEE (reference sequence). The chain's CDR3 is CASRTGQNSYEQYF. DNA of the CDR3: TGTGCCAGCAGGACGGGACAGAACTCCTACGAGCAGTACTTC. The full variable domain, completed using reference TRBV5-5 and TRBJ2-7, is DAGVTQSPTHLIKTRGQQVTLRCSPISGHKSVSWYQQVLGQGPQFIFQYYEKEERGRGNFPDRFSARQFPNYSSELNVNALLLGDSALYLCASRTGQNSYEQYFGPGTRLTVT.

In this sample, this clonotype turned up many times. The rearrangement links TRBV29-1 to TRBJ1-2; D call uncertain. Germline values: CDR1 SQVTM, CDR2 ANQGSEA. The CDR3 has 9 amino acids. V gave up 4 bases and J gave up 6 bases, with 3 bases separating them. The CDR3 DNA is TGCAGCGTTGTAAATGGCTACACCTTC. This codes for CSVVNGYTF.

The sample holds a few counts of this clonotype. The J gene is TRBJ2-3, the V gene TRBV19; 13 nucleotides agree with TRBD2. The CDR3 covers 18 residues. CDR1 and CDR2 from the germline V gene are LNHDA and SQIVND (reference sequence). Trimming at V came to 5 bases and at J to 4 bases, leaving 12 bases not matched to a gene. The CDR3 reads CASSPPLLAGGRPDTQYF. The DNA of the CDR3 is TGTGCCAGTAGTCCTCCCCTACTAGCGGGGGGGCGCCCAGATACGCAGTATTTT.

This clonotype was counted between two and nine times. The chain joins TRBV5-1 to TRBJ2-7, with no clear D. V gave up 0 bases and J gave up 2 bases, with 9 bases separating them. The germline gives CDR1 SGHRS, CDR2 YFSETQ. The CDR3 is made up of 14 amino acids. The CDR3 region has the DNA TGCGCCAGCAGCTTGGGGGCAGGCCCCTACGAGCAGTACTTC. It translates to CASSLGAGPYEQYF. The full variable domain, completed using reference TRBV5-1 and TRBJ2-7, is KAGVTQTPRYLIKTRGQQVTLSCSPISGHRSVSWYQQTPGQGLQFLFEYFSETQRNKGNFPGRFSGRQFSNSRSEMNVSTLELGDSALYLCASSLGAGPYEQYFGPGTRLTVT.

The chain uses TRBV10-3 and TRBJ2-1, with 13 nucleotides matching TRBD2. CDR1 and CDR2 (germline): ENHRY, SYGVKD. After removal of 4 bases from V and 13 bases from J, the junction contained 10 bases not matched to a gene. The CDR3 is 15 residues long. The chain's CDR3 is CAISGTSGGGETQFF. The DNA for the CDR3 is TGTGCCATCAGTGGGACTAGCGGGGGTGGAGAGACCCAGTTCTTC.

The chain is built from TRBV5-1 and TRBJ1-1; unclear D gene. V was trimmed by 4 bases and J by 1 base, leaving 17 bases between them. Germline V gives CDR1 SGHRS, CDR2 YFSETQ. The CDR3 covers 16 residues. The CDR3 region is CASSVVPSLGNTEAFF. The CDR3 region has the DNA TGCGCCAGCAGCGTAGTCCCTAGTTTGGGGAACACTGAAGCTTTCTTT.

V and J are TRBV15 and TRBJ1-2, with a tentative D call TRBD1 (6 bases). Trimming pared 5 bases from V and 1 base from J, leaving 14 bases between. The CDR3 runs to 15 residues. Germline lookup yields CDR1 LNHNV and CDR2 YYDKDF (reference sequence). CDR3 sequence: CATSGQRGRNYGYTF. CDR3 coding DNA: TGTGCCACCAGCGGCCAGCGGGGGCGTAACTATGGCTACACCTTC.

The sample holds one count of this clonotype. The V call is TRBV5-1, the J call TRBJ2-2; TRBD1 might be the D (5 bases). This CDR3 is 15 amino acids long. V dropped 3 bases and J dropped 3 bases, with 12 bases sitting between them. Germline lookup yields CDR1 SGHRS and CDR2 YFSETQ. The CDR3, as DNA: TGCGCCAGCAGCTGGGGCCGGGTGGACACCGGGGAGCTGTTTTTT. Its protein product is CASSWGRVDTGELFF.

The chain joins TRBV20-1 to TRBJ1-2; TRBD1 is a possible D gene (5 bases). The CDR3 length is 13 residues. Germline V lookup: CDR1 DFQATT, CDR2 SNEGSKA (reference sequence). The V and J ends lost 3 bases and 4 bases respectively, with 12 bases between them. The CDR3 nucleotides read TGCAGTGCTAGCACACGGGGGAGCTATGGCTACACCTTC. Translation gives CSASTRGSYGYTF.

The chain joins TRBV12-3 or TRBV12-4 to TRBJ1-1; D is unclear. CDR3 length: 14 amino acids. Trimming left V 6 bases short and J 1 base short, with 12 bases between. The CDR3 sequence: CASRPDGENTEAFF. DNA of the CDR3: TGTGCCAGCAGGCCGGACGGGGAGAACACTGAAGCTTTCTTT.